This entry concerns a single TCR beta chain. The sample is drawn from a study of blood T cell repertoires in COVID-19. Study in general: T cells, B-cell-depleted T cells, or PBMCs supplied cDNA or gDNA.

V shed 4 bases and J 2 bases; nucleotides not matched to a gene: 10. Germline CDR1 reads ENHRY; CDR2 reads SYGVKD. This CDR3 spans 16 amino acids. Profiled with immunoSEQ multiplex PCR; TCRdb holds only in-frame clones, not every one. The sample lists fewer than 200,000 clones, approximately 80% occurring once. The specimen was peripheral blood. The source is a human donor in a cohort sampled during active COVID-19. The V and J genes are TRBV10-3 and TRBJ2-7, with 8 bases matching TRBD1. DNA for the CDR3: TGTGCCATCAGTGCCTCACCCGGACAGGGCCCCTACGAGCAGTACTTC. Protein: CAISASPGQGPYEQYF.